This TCR beta chain appears in the sequencing data of a study of cytomegalovirus exposure and HLA in healthy donors. Study outcomes and limitations: TCR beta sequences reportedly predicted the HLA-A and HLA-B alleles of most subjects accurately.

Comment on this clone: Its antigen is unknown.

This CDR3 region has 13 residues. Germline CDR1 reads MNHEY; CDR2 reads SMNVEV (reference sequence). The V end was cut by 4 bases, the J end by 5 bases, with 10 bases between. It was with 60 Vbeta and 13 Jbeta primers that the PCR ran. Repertoires were generated with immunoSEQ multiplex PCR, while TCRdb's copy carries only in-frame clones and drops some. The sample yields around 110,000 clones, around 76% seen once. The clonotype originates from a man aged 30 to 39 in good health and CMV-seropositive. What was sequenced was PBMCs. The genes are TRBV27 and TRBJ2-3; a weak D match, TRBD2 (6 bases). Here the CDR3 DNA reads TGTGCCAGCAGTTCTACGGGGGAAGATACGCAGTATTTT. As protein: CASSSTGEDTQYF.